These T cell receptor beta chains were read from a single sample in a study of T cells in Graves' hyperthyroidism and ophthalmopathy. TCRdb redid the calling of the multiplex PCR reads with MiXCR, one entry per CDR3 protein. The table shows fewer than 900,000 distinct CDR3 sequences, with 15% to 20% occurring only once. Sequencing was performed on blood. The origin of the receptors is a woman aged 45-59 years with Graves' hyperthyroidism that later progressed to Graves' ophthalmopathy. The CDR3 runs from the conserved cysteine through the conserved F or W. Fields, in order: CDR3 protein, V gene.

CASSPLTGGPYEQYF TRBV18
CASSEGKTSGNTIYF TRBV9
CASSFGQQAFF TRBV12-3/TRBV12-4
CASSASGMYGYTF TRBV2
CSAVTVRLNTEAFF TRBV20-1
CASSEPGPMLYGYTF TRBV19
CASSLDVDNSPLHF TRBV5-6
CAARSSSEQFF TRBV6-1
CASSFFRAQSHRVMNTEAFF TRBV7-9
CASSQDGSGRPYNEQFF TRBV4-1
CASSVEGPGDSEQYF TRBV9
CASSHTGTKGNQPQHF TRBV12-3/TRBV12-4
CASSLPRAGAGSYNEQFF TRBV7-6
CASGPNTGAETQYF TRBV12-5
CASSYPGVGNEQFF TRBV6-6